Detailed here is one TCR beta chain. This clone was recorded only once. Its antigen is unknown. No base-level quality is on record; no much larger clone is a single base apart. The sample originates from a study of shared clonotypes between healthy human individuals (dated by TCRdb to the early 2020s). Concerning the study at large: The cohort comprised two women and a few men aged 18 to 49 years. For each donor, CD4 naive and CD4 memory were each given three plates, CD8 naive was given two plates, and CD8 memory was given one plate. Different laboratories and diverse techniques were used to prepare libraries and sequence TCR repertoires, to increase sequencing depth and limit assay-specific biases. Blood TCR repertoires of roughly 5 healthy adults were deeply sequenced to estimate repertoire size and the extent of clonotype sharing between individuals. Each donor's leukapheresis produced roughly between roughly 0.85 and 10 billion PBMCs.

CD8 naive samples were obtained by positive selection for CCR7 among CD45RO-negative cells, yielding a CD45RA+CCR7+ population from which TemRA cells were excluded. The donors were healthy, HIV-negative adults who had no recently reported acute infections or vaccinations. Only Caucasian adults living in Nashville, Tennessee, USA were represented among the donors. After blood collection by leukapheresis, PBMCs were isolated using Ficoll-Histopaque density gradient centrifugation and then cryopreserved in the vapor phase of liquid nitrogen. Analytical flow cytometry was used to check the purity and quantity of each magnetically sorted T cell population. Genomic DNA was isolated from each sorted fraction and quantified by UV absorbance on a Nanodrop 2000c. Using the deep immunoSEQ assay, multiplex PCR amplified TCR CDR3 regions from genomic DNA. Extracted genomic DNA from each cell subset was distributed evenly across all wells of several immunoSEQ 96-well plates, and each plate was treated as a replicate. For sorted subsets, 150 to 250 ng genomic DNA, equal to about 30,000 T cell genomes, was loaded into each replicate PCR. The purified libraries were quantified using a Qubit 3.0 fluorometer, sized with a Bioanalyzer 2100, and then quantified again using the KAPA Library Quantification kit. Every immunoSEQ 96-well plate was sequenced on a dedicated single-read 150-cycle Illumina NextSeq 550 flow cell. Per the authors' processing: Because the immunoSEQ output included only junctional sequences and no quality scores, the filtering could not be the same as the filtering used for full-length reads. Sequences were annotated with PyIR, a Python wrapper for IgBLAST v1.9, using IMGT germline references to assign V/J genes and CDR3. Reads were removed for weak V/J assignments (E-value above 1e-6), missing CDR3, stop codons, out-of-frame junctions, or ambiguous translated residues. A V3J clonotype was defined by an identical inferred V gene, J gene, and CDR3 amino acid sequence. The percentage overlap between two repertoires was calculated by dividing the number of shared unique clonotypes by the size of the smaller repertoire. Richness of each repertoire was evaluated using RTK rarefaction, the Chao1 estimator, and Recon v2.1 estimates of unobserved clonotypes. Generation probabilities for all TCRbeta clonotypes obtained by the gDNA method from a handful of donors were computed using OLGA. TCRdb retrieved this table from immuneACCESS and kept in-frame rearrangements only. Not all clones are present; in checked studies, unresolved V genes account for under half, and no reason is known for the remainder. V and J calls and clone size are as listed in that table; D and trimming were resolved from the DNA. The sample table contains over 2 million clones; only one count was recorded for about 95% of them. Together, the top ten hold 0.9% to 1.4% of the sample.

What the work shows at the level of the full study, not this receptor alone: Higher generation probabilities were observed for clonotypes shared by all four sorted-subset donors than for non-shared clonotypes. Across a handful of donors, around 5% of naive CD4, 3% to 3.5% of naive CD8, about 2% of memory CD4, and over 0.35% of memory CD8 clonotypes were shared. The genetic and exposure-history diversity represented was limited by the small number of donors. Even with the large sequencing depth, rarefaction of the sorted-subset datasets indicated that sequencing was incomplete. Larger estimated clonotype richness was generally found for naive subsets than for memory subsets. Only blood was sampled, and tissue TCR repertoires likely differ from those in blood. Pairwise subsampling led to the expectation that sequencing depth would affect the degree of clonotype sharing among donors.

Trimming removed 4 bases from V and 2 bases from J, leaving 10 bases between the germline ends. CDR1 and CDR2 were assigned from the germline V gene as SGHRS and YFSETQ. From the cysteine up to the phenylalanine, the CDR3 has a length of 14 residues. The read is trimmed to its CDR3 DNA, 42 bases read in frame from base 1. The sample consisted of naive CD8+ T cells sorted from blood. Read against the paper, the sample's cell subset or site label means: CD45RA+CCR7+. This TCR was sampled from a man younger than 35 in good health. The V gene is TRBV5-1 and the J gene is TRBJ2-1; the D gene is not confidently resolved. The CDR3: CASSTLSPYNEQFF. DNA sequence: TGCGCCAGCAGCACCTTAAGCCCCTACAATGAGCAGTTCTTC.